These 27 T cell receptor beta chains share one sample of origin, sequenced in a study of EBV T-cell therapy then PD-1 blockade in nasopharyngeal carcinoma. Treatment given: AdE1-LMPpoly-expanded autologous EBV-specific T-cell therapy followed by anti-PD-1 nivolumab. These TCRs' antigens remain unknown. Libraries were prepared by immunoSEQ multiplex PCR; TCRdb keeps only in-frame clonotypes and omits some of them. This repertoire shows more than 15,000 clones, roughly 83% found once; its top ten account for approximately 28%. Here the sequenced sample was CD8+ T cells from blood, taken at day 0 from a patient whose treatment included autologous EBV-specific T cells and nivolumab. The source is a man aged 35 to 55 with nasopharyngeal carcinoma.

This chain joins TRBV7-8 and TRBJ1-1, with TRBD1 identical over 8 bases. V lost 3 bases, J lost 3 bases, and 9 bases stayed unmatched. Germline CDR1 SGHVS, CDR2 FQNEAQ. CDR3 length equals 16 residues. The CDR3 coding sequence is TGTGCCAGCAGCTTCGTAACAGAGGGACAGGACACTGAAGCTTTCTTT. The encoded protein is CASSFVTEGQDTEAFF.

V and J are TRBV29-1 and TRBJ2-7; the D gene is possibly TRBD1 (5 bases). Between the trimmed V and J ends, which lost 6 bases and 4 bases, there was a span of 16 bases. Germline V gene data show CDR1 as SQVTM and CDR2 as ANQGSEA. The CDR3 is 13 amino acids. CDR3 in amino acids: CSVQRRAQYEQYF. Here the CDR3 DNA reads TGCAGCGTCCAACGCAGGGCCCAGTACGAGCAGTACTTC.

This clone has only a few counts. The chain carries TRBV5-4 and TRBJ2-7, with unresolved D. Germline V gene data show CDR1 as SGHNT and CDR2 as YYREEE (reference sequence). V lost 0 bases to trimming and J lost 1 base, with 11 bases between them. This CDR3 region has 15 residues. The CDR3 DNA reads TGTGCCAGCAGCTTGGACCGGCCAACGTCCTACGAGCAGTACTTC. This codes for CASSLDRPTSYEQYF.

This chain links TRBV13 with TRBJ1-5, with 7 bases that match TRBD1. The ends lost 5 bases at V and 0 bases at J; junction bases unmatched: 1. The CDR3 is made up of 14 amino acids. The germline CDR1 and CDR2 sequences are PRHDT and FYEKMQ (reference sequence). The chain's CDR3 is CASSNRGSNQPQHF. The CDR3 DNA reads TGTGCCAGCAGCAACAGGGGTAGCAATCAGCCCCAGCATTTT.

The chain joins TRBV15 to TRBJ1-2, with 7 positions matching TRBD1. The CDR3 contains 17 residues. In germline, CDR1 is LNHNV, CDR2 YYDKDF (reference sequence). The junction had 11 bases not matched to a gene; V was cut back by 0 bases and J by 4 bases. The CDR3 is CATSRDPLGQDTYGYTF. In nucleotides, the CDR3 is TGTGCCACCAGCAGAGATCCTCTAGGACAGGATACCTATGGCTACACCTTC.

The genes are TRBV18 and TRBJ1-3; 9 bases are shared with TRBD1. V shed 0 bases and J 2 bases; nucleotides not matched to a gene: 2. In germline, CDR1 is KGHSH, CDR2 LQKENI. The CDR3 runs to 16 residues. CDR3 bases: TGTGCCAGCTCACCACCCGGGACAGGGACTGGAAACACCATATATTTT. Its translation: CASSPPGTGTGNTIYF.

This chain uses TRBV5-8 with TRBJ2-7; D remains ambiguous. Trimming removed 6 bases at V and 1 base at J, with 17 bases between. The germline V gene has CDR1 SGHTS and CDR2 YDEGEE. The CDR3 sequence is 15 residues long. Here the CDR3 DNA reads TGTGCCAGCACCCGGAAGGTCACCCTTTCCTACGAGCAGTACTTC. It encodes CASTRKVTLSYEQYF.

The chain employs TRBV7-9 and TRBJ2-1; D perhaps matches TRBD2 (6 bases). Germline V gene sequence: CDR1 SEHNR, CDR2 FQNEAQ (reference sequence). V lost 3 bases and J 4 bases, leaving 10 bases between the germline ends. The CDR3 consists of 14 residues. The CDR3 DNA sequence: TGTGCCAGCAGCTTCCCTAGCGCGTACAATGAGCAGTTCTTC. This encodes CASSFPSAYNEQFF.

The V call is TRBV30, the J call TRBJ2-5; D may be TRBD2 (6 bases). V was pared by 0 bases and J by 2 bases, with 10 bases between. The CDR3 sequence is 14 residues long. Germline V gives CDR1 GTSNPN, CDR2 SVGIG (reference sequence). The CDR3 loop is CAWSVEAGQETQYF. CDR3 bases: TGTGCCTGGAGTGTAGAGGCGGGACAAGAGACCCAGTACTTC.

This chain links TRBV2 with TRBJ2-2, with 8 bases matching TRBD2. This CDR3 region has 14 residues. Germline V lookup: CDR1 SNHLY, CDR2 FYNNEI. J gave up 5 bases and V 2 bases, and 1 base lay outside the gene matches. The CDR3 nucleotides read TGTGCCAGCAGTGAATCGGGGGGGACCGGGGAGCTGTTTTTT. Its translation: CASSESGGTGELFF. The whole variable domain, filled in from reference TRBV2 and TRBJ2-2, reads EPEVTQTPSHQVTQMGQEVILRCVPISNHLYFYWYRQILGQKVEFLVSFYNNEISEKSEIFDDQFSVERPDGSNFTLKIRSTKLEDSAMYFCASSESGGTGELFFGEGSRLTVL.

By sample fraction, this clone is medium-sized (0.01 to 0.1%). The J gene is TRBJ1-5, the V gene TRBV27, with D hard to call. The V and J ends lost 3 bases and 0 bases respectively, with 9 bases between them. The germline CDR1 and CDR2 sequences are MNHEY and SMNVEV (reference sequence). The CDR3 has 15 residues. The CDR3 protein is CASSLVYSSNQPQHF. The CDR3 nucleotides are TGTGCCAGCAGTTTGGTATACAGTAGCAATCAGCCCCAGCATTTT.

The genes are TRBV7-2 and TRBJ2-3, with TRBD1 as a possible D gene (6 bases). The CDR3 runs 15 residues. Trimming took 5 bases from V and 0 from J, leaving 12 bases between them. From germline, CDR1 is SGHTA and CDR2 FQGNSA. This CDR3 is CASSPPTGSTDTQYF. The CDR3 bases are TGTGCCAGCAGCCCCCCGACAGGTAGCACAGATACGCAGTATTTT.

J is TRBJ2-7 and V is TRBV10-2; 7 nucleotides agree with TRBD2. The CDR3 runs 16 residues. Trimming at V came to 2 bases and at J to 2 bases, leaving 9 bases not matched to a gene. Germline CDR1 and CDR2: WSHSY and SAAADI. The DNA of the CDR3 is TGCGCCAGCAGTGAGCATTCCGGGACTAAGGCCTACGAGCAGTACTTC. This codes for CASSEHSGTKAYEQYF.

This clone was picked up one time. The chain is built from TRBV6-5 and TRBJ1-1; D is unclear. Germline-derived CDR1 and CDR2 are MNHEY and SVGAGI. Trimming took 11 bases from V and 4 from J, leaving 14 bases between them. This CDR3 is 12 amino acids long. CDR3 amino acids: CAGRKWGTEAFF. DNA for the CDR3: TGTGCCGGCCGAAAGTGGGGCACTGAAGCTTTCTTT.

In the case of this clone: Different DNA sequences within this sample yield the same CDR3. This chain connects TRBV7-6 to TRBJ2-7; D assignment may be TRBD1 or TRBD2 (5 bases each). V lost 4 bases, J lost 3 bases, and 10 bases lay in between. Germline V gene sequence: CDR1 SGHVS, CDR2 FNYEAQ. The CDR3 sequence is 13 residues long. This CDR3 is CASSSGPNYEQYF. The CDR3 DNA reads TGTGCCAGCAGCTCGGGACCCAACTACGAGCAGTACTTC. The whole variable domain, filled in from reference TRBV7-6 and TRBJ2-7, reads GAGVSQSPRYKVTKRGQDVALRCDPISGHVSLYWYRQALGQGPEFLTYFNYEAQQDKSGLPNDRFSAERPEGSISTLTIQRTEQRDSAMYRCASSSGPNYEQYFGPGTRLTVT.

The V gene is TRBV4-3, the J gene TRBJ2-3; 8 bases line up with TRBD1. Germline V gene lookup returns CDR1 LGHNA and CDR2 YSLEER. The CDR3 length is 17 residues. The ends lost 0 bases at V and 5 bases at J; junction bases unmatched: 10. In DNA form, the CDR3 reads TGCGCCAGCAGCCAAGATCAGGGCAGGGGGCGAAGAGATACGCAGTATTTT. This codes for CASSQDQGRGRRDTQYF.

The DNA of the CDR3 is TGTGCCAGCAGTTACTCGACTAGCGGGGGTTTCGGTGAGCAGTTCTTC. This gives the protein CASSYSTSGGFGEQFF. This chain connects TRBV6-2 or TRBV6-3 to TRBJ2-1; 12 bases align to TRBD2. In germline, CDR1 is MNHEY, CDR2 SVGEGT. The junction had 6 bases not matched to a gene; V was cut back by 0 bases and J by 9 bases. There are 16 residues in the CDR3.

The chain has TRBV6-2 or TRBV6-3 and TRBJ1-2; D gene ambiguous. This CDR3 is built from 12 residues. Trimming removed 2 bases at V and 4 bases at J, with 5 bases between. CDR1 is MNHEY, CDR2 SVGEGT, per germline. CDR3 residues: CASSYPSYGYTF. CDR3 bases: TGTGCCAGCAGTTACCCCTCCTATGGCTACACCTTC.

This chain uses TRBV13 with TRBJ2-4, with 7 bases lining up with TRBD1. Germline trimming cut 5 bases from V and 0 bases from J; bases unmatched to any gene: 7. CDR1 and CDR2 (germline): PRHDT, FYEKMQ (reference sequence). This CDR3 spans 16 amino acids. The CDR3: CASSGPDRLAKNIQYF. The CDR3 coding sequence is TGTGCCAGCAGCGGGCCGGACAGGTTAGCCAAAAACATTCAGTACTTC.

The V call is TRBV5-4, the J call TRBJ2-2; D remains unclear. V dropped 1 base and J dropped 1 base, with 5 bases sitting between them. CDR1 and CDR2 from the germline V gene are SGHNT and YYREEE (reference sequence). The CDR3 is made up of 14 amino acids. CDR3 amino acids: CASSLSGNTGELFF. CDR3 nucleotide sequence: TGTGCCAGCAGCTTGTCTGGGAACACCGGGGAGCTGTTTTTT.

This chain connects TRBV2 to TRBJ2-2; no definite D call. The length of the CDR3 is 13 residues. V dropped 8 bases and J dropped 6 bases, with 13 bases sitting between them. CDR1 and CDR2 (germline): SNHLY, FYNNEI. The DNA for the CDR3 is TGTGCCAGCGGATCAGAGGCCGCCGGGGAGCTGTTTTTT. Encoded protein: CASGSEAAGELFF.

This clone was detected only once. V and J are TRBV13 and TRBJ2-3, with 11 bases lining up with TRBD2. Unmatched junction bases numbered 8, after V lost 6 bases and J lost 3 bases. Germline V gene data show CDR1 as PRHDT and CDR2 as FYEKMQ (reference sequence). This CDR3 is 16 amino acids long. The CDR3 sequence is CASSFRLAGKTDTQYF. CDR3 sequence (DNA): TGTGCCAGCAGTTTTAGACTAGCGGGGAAGACAGATACGCAGTATTTT.

Here the CDR3 DNA reads TGTGCCAGCAGCCCGAGTGAGGGGCCAGATACGCAGTATTTT. Translated, it gives CASSPSEGPDTQYF. This rearrangement joins TRBV6-2 or TRBV6-3 to TRBJ2-3; D is perhaps TRBD1 or TRBD2 (5 bases each). Looked up from germline, CDR1 is MNHEY and CDR2 is SVGEGT. This CDR3 contains 14 residues. Trimming shortened V by 6 bases and J by 4 bases, and 14 bases separated the two germline ends.

V and J are TRBV9 and TRBJ2-7, with a possible D match to TRBD2 (6 bases). The CDR3 runs to 12 residues. CDR1 is SGDLS, CDR2 YYNGEE, per germline. Trimming cost V 3 bases and J 7 bases, with 11 bases left between them. In DNA form, the CDR3 reads TGTGCCAGCAGCGGCATTGGGGGGGAGCAGTACTTC. Protein: CASSGIGGEQYF.

The chain couples TRBV5-4 to TRBJ2-2; D not certain. From germline, CDR1 is SGHNT and CDR2 YYREEE (reference sequence). The CDR3 runs to 16 residues. The V gene lost 7 bases and the J gene lost 0 bases, with 16 bases spanning the gap. The CDR3, as DNA: TGTGCCAGCGGTAACCCCAAGGTCCCGAACACCGGGGAGCTGTTTTTT. Translating it yields CASGNPKVPNTGELFF.

The chain couples TRBV9 to TRBJ1-4, with D hard to call. In germline, CDR1 is SGDLS, CDR2 YYNGEE. Trimming stripped 1 base from V and 3 bases from J, with 10 bases between. The CDR3 spans 15 residues. This chain's CDR3 is CASSVRGSANEKLFF. The CDR3 region has the DNA TGTGCCAGCAGCGTACGGGGTTCGGCTAATGAAAAACTGTTTTTT.

DNA of the CDR3: TGTGCCAGCAGCTTAGTTGTCCGGGGCCTCTCCTACGAGCAGTACTTC. Its protein product is CASSLVVRGLSYEQYF. The chain joins TRBV7-6 to TRBJ2-7; D is perhaps TRBD1 or TRBD2 (5 bases each). This CDR3 has 16 amino acids. V lost 1 base to trimming and J lost 0 bases, with 13 bases between them. CDR1 SGHVS and CDR2 FNYEAQ come from the germline V gene.